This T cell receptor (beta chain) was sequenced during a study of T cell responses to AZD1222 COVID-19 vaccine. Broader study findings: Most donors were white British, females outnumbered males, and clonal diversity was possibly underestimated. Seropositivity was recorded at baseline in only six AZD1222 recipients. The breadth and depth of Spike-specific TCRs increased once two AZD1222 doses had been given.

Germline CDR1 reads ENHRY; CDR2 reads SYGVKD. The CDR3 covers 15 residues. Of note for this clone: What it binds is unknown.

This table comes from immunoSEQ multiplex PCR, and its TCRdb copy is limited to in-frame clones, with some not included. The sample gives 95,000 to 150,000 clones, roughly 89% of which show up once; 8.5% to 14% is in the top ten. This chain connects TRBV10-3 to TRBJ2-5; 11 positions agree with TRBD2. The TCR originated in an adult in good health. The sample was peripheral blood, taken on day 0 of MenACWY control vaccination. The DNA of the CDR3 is TGTGTCACCTCCAGACTAGCGGGAAAGCCTGAGACCCAGTACTTC. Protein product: CVTSRLAGKPETQYF.